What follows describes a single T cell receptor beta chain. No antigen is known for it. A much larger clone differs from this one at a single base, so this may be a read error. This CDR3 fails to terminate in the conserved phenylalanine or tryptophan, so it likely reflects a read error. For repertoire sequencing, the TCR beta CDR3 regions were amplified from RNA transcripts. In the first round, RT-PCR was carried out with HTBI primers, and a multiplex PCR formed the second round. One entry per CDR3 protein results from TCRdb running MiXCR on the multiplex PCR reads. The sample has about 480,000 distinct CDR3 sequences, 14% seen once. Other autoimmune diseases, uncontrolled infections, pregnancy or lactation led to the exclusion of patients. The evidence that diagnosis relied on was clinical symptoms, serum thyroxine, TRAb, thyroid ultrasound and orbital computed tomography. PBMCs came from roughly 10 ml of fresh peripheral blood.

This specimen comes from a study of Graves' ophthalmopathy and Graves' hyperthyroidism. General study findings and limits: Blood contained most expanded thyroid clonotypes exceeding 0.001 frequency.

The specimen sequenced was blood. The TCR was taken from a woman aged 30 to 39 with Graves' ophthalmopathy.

CDR3 residues: CASSTGSFGSGANVLTV. The DNA for the CDR3 is TGTGCCAGCAGCACAGGGTCCTTCGGCTCTGGGGCCAACGTCCTGACTGTC. The V and J genes are TRBV12-3 or TRBV12-4 and TRBJ2-6; TRBD1 might be the D (6 bases). The CDR3 totals 17 residues. Trimming took off 6 bases at V and 0 bases at J, with 15 bases between the two ends.